This T cell receptor (beta chain) was found in a study of blood T cells in healthy people across ages. Whole-study results and caveats: In older individuals, TCR beta diversity per million T cells was lower, falling roughly linearly with age.

The second PCR ran about 6 to 12 cycles with a sample-barcoded 5' primer and J-beta primers. A single record per CDR3 protein comes from TCRdb applying MiXCR to the 5' RACE reads. The data show over 1,200,000 distinct CDR3 sequences, approximately 63% seen once. The CDR3 runs 15 residues. Per the germline V gene, CDR1 is SGHRS and CDR2 is YFSETQ. The V gene end was trimmed by 0 bases and the J gene end by 2 bases; junction bases not matched to a gene: 4. Aged roughly 6 to 90, donors were systemically healthy Caucasians from Russia. Isolating PBMCs gave at least 6.5 million of these cells per sample. In its sample, this clonotype was seen once. The antigen is not known.

Sample: blood. The J gene is TRBJ2-5, the V gene TRBV5-1; 7 bases are shared with TRBD2. The TCR originated in a man between 18 and 29 years old in good health. The DNA for the CDR3 is TGCGCCAGCAGCTTGGCGGCGGGGGATCAAGAGACCCAGTACTTC. It encodes CASSLAAGDQETQYF. Full variable domain (outside the CDR3, taken from reference TRBV5-1 and TRBJ2-5): KAGVTQTPRYLIKTRGQQVTLSCSPISGHRSVSWYQQTPGQGLQFLFEYFSETQRNKGNFPGRFSGRQFSNSRSEMNVSTLELGDSALYLCASSLAAGDQETQYFGPGTRLLVL.